These 7 T cell receptor beta chains came from one sample sequenced in a study of shared clonotypes between healthy human individuals. Data came from immunoSEQ multiplex PCR; TCRdb stores just in-frame clones and leaves some out. The sample holds roughly 2.2 million clones, approximately 95% seen once. Sequenced: naive CD4+ T cells from PBMCs. Stated subset: CD45RA+ positively selected. The source of these receptors is a man between 18 and 29 years old in good health. Some clones in this sample may be carry-over from other donors' samples.

The chain is built from TRBV11-2 and TRBJ2-1; the match to TRBD2 covers 7 bases. CDR1 SGHAT and CDR2 FQNNGV come from the germline V gene. V dropped 3 bases and J dropped 2; count of bases not matched to a gene: 4. CDR3 length: 15 residues. The CDR3 protein is CASSLGGQAYNEQFF. For the CDR3, the DNA is TGTGCCAGCAGCTTGGGAGGGCAGGCCTACAATGAGCAGTTCTTC.

CDR3: CAISLGYGYTF. CDR3 bases: TGTGCCATCAGTCTTGGGTATGGCTACACCTTC. The J gene is TRBJ1-2, the V gene TRBV10-3; no clear D gene. The V gene lost 5 bases and the J gene lost 5 bases, with 6 bases spanning the gap. The CDR3 length is 11 residues. Germline CDR1 ENHRY, CDR2 SYGVKD.

The chain recombines TRBV7-6 with TRBJ1-3; D ambiguous. The CDR3 spans 15 residues. Between the trimmed V and J ends, which lost 6 bases and 0 bases, there was a span of 12 bases. Germline CDR1 reads SGHVS; CDR2 reads FNYEAQ. DNA of the CDR3: TGTGCCAGCAGTGGTGGGGTGAGCTCTGGAAACACCATATATTTT. This sequence encodes CASSGGVSSGNTIYF.

This rearrangement joins TRBV4-1 to TRBJ1-2; D perhaps matches TRBD1 (5 bases). The germline V gene has CDR1 MGHRA and CDR2 YSYEKL. V gave up 0 bases and J gave up 2 bases, with 10 bases separating them. The CDR3 runs 15 residues. CDR3 loop: CASSQEQVINYGYTF. The DNA of the CDR3 is TGCGCCAGCAGCCAAGAACAGGTTATAAACTATGGCTACACCTTC.

V usage is TRBV7-3 and J usage is TRBJ1-2, with D perhaps TRBD1 (6 bases). The germline CDR1 and CDR2 sequences are SGHTA and FQGTGA. Trimming left V 5 bases short and J 6 bases short, with 22 bases between. This CDR3 contains 16 residues. The CDR3 region is CASSAIYRAPGDGYTF. The CDR3 DNA reads TGTGCCAGCAGCGCAATATACAGGGCCCCCGGGGATGGCTACACCTTC. Drawing the rest from reference TRBV7-3 and TRBJ1-2, the complete variable domain is GAGVSQTPSNKVTEKGKYVELRCDPISGHTALYWYRQSLGQGPEFLIYFQGTGAADDSGLPNDRFFAVRPEGSVSTLKIQRTERGDSAVYLCASSAIYRAPGDGYTFGSGTRLTVV.

A single count supports this clone. The V call is TRBV7-3, the J call TRBJ2-1, with 8 bases matching TRBD1. The V gene end was trimmed by 5 bases and the J gene end by 4 bases; junction bases not matched to a gene: 1. CDR1 SGHTA and CDR2 FQGTGA come from the germline V gene. The length of the CDR3 is 13 residues. CDR3 sequence (DNA): TGTGCCAGCAGCGGGGACAGGTACAATGAGCAGTTCTTC. Translated: CASSGDRYNEQFF.

The chain couples TRBV4-1 to TRBJ1-1; 9 bases fit TRBD1. The CDR3 length is 15 residues. Per germline, CDR1 MGHRA and CDR2 YSYEKL. The junction had 3 bases not matched to a gene; V was cut back by 3 bases and J by 1 base. Written as DNA, the CDR3 is TGCGCCAGCAGCCAGACGACAGGGGGGAACACTGAAGCTTTCTTT. It codes for CASSQTTGGNTEAFF.